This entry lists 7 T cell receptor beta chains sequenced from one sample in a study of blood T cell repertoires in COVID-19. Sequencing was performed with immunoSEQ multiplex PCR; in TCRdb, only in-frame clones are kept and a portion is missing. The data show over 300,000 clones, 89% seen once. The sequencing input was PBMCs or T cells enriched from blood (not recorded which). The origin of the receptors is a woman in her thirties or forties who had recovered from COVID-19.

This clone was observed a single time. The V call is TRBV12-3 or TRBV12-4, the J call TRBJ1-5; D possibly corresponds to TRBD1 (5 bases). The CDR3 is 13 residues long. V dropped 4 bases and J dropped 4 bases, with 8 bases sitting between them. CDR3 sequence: CASSSNRNQPQHF. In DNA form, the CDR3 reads TGTGCCAGCAGTTCTAACAGGAATCAGCCCCAGCATTTT.

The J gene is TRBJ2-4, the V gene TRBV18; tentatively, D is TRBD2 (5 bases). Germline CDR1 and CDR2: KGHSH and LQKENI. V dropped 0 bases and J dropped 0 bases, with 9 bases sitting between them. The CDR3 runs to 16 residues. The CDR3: CASSPPSGLAKNIQYF. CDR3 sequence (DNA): TGTGCCAGCTCACCACCGAGCGGTCTAGCCAAAAACATTCAGTACTTC.

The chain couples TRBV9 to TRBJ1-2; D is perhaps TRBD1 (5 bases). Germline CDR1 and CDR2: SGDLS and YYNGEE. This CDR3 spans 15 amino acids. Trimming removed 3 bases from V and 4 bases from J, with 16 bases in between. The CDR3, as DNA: TGTGCCAGCAGCGCCAACACCGGGGGTGGCTATGGCTACACCTTC. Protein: CASSANTGGGYGYTF.

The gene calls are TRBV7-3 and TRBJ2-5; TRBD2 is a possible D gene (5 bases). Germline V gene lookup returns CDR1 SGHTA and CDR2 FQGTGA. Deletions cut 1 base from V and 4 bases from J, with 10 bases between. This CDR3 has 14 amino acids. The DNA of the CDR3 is TGTGCCAGCAGCTTAAACGGGGTAATAGAGACCCAGTACTTC. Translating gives CASSLNGVIETQYF.

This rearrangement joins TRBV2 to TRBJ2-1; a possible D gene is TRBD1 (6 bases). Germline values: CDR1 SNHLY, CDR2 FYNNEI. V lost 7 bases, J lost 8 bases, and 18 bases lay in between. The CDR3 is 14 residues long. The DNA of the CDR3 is TGTGCCAGCAATCAGGGGCCACATGTCGATGAGCAGTTCTTC. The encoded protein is CASNQGPHVDEQFF.

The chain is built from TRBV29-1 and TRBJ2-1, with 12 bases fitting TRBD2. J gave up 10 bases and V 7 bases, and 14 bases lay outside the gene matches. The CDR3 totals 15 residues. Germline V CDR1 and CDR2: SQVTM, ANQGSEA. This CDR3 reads CSALARASGREEQFF. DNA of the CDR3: TGCAGCGCCCTCGCCCGGGCTAGCGGGAGGGAGGAGCAGTTCTTC.

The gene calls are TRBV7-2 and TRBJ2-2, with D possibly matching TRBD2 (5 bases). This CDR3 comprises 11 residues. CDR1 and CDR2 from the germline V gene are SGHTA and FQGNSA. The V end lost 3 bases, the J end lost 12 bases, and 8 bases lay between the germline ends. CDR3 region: CASSFPGKLFF. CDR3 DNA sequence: TGTGCCAGCAGCTTTCCGGGAAAGCTGTTTTTT.